These T cell receptor beta chains were read from a single sample in a study of T cell responses to AZD1222 COVID-19 vaccine. The data were produced by immunoSEQ multiplex PCR, yet TCRdb's version contains in-frame clones alone and is incomplete. The sample yields tens of thousands of clones, roughly 91% seen once. This specimen was peripheral blood, taken 28 days after the second AZD1222 dose. The receptors originated from an adult who received the AZD1222 COVID-19 vaccine. CDR3s include the opening cysteine and the closing phenylalanine or tryptophan. D genes are given only for firm matches. A clone size is listed for some rows: how often the clone was seen (once, few, many), or a class if it is expanded.

once	TRBV18	TRBJ2-3	TRBD2	CASSLRLSGITDTQYF	TGTGCCAGCTCACTACGCCTTAGCGGGATCACAGATACGCAGTATTTT
few	TRBV7-6	TRBJ1-4	NA	CASSLGRTNEKLFF	TGTGCCAGCAGCTTAGGCAGAACTAATGAAAAACTGTTTTTT
NA	TRBV18	TRBJ2-3	TRBD2	CASSPMASGVSTDTQYF	TGTGCCAGCTCACCAATGGCTAGCGGGGTTAGCACAGATACGCAGTATTTT
few	TRBV5-1	TRBJ2-1	TRBD2	CASSLYSGGNVYNEQFF	TGCGCCAGCAGCTTATATAGCGGGGGGAACGTTTACAATGAGCAGTTCTTC
once	TRBV9	TRBJ1-2	NA	CASSPDAGSGGYTF	TGTGCCAGCAGCCCAGATGCCGGTTCGGGGGGCTACACCTTC
NA	TRBV4-2	TRBJ2-1	NA	CASSHPDYLNEQFF	TGTGCCAGCAGCCACCCGGACTACCTCAATGAGCAGTTCTTC
NA	TRBV29-1	TRBJ2-7	TRBD1	CSVRDRGTYEQYF	TGCAGCGTTCGGGACAGGGGGACCTACGAGCAGTACTTC
NA	TRBV2	TRBJ1-5	NA	CASSDIGLSNQPQHF	TGTGCCAGCAGTGATATAGGGCTCAGCAATCAGCCCCAGCATTTT
NA	TRBV5-6	TRBJ1-3	NA	CASSFRSFGGNTIYF	TGTGCCAGCAGCTTTCGATCCTTCGGGGGAAACACCATATATTTT
NA	TRBV5-1	TRBJ2-7	NA	CASSLVTGYEQYF	TGCGCCAGCAGCTTGGTTACGGGGTACGAGCAGTACTTC
NA	TRBV9	TRBJ1-2	NA	CASSVFGEWGYTF	TGTGCCAGCAGCGTATTCGGGGAATGGGGCTACACCTTC
NA	TRBV6-1	TRBJ1-1	NA	CASSETQVRGTEAFF	TGTGCCAGCAGTGAAACGCAGGTCAGGGGCACTGAAGCTTTCTTT
NA	TRBV12-3/TRBV12-4	TRBJ1-1	NA	CASSLGPSRAFF	TGTGCCAGCAGTCTAGGACCCAGTCGCGCTTTCTTT
NA	TRBV6-5	TRBJ1-2	TRBD1	CASSYGGLGTGGGYTF	TGTGCCAGCAGTTATGGTGGACTCGGGACAGGGGGCGGCTACACCTTC
few	TRBV7-2	TRBJ1-1	TRBD1	CASSSPGGRTEAFF	TGTGCCAGCAGTTCTCCAGGGGGACGTACTGAAGCTTTCTTT
NA	TRBV15	TRBJ1-4	NA	CATSRVGRDYEKLFF	TGTGCCACCAGCAGAGTGGGCAGGGACTATGAAAAACTGTTTTTT
NA	TRBV10-1	TRBJ2-1	NA	CASRMDSYNEQFF	TGCGCCAGCAGAATGGACAGTTACAATGAGCAGTTCTTC
once	TRBV10-2	TRBJ2-3	NA	CASSEVRLRRTQYF	TGCGCCAGCAGTGAGGTCCGCCTTCGGCGCACGCAGTATTTT
NA	TRBV5-6	TRBJ2-2	NA	CASSLYSYTGELFF	TGTGCCAGCAGCTTATACTCGTACACCGGGGAGCTGTTTTTT
NA	TRBV2	TRBJ1-1	TRBD1	CASSKGRGQGTVGNTEAFF	TGTGCCAGCAGCAAAGGGAGAGGACAGGGCACCGTGGGGAACACTGAAGCTTTCTTT
few	TRBV18	TRBJ1-2	NA	CASSPTSGAEGYTF	TGTGCCAGCTCACCTACATCGGGGGCTGAAGGCTACACCTTC
NA	TRBV20-1	TRBJ1-2	NA	CSARQGMGYTF	TGCAGTGCTAGACAGGGGATGGGCTACACCTTC
NA	TRBV29-1	TRBJ1-4	TRBD1	CSVGQGNEKLFF	TGCAGCGTTGGACAGGGGAATGAAAAACTGTTTTTT
NA	TRBV28	TRBJ1-2	NA	CASSLSQYGYTF	TGTGCCAGCAGTTTATCCCAATATGGCTACACCTTC
NA	TRBV2	TRBJ1-1	NA	CASSTQGTLNTEAFF	TGTGCCAGCAGCACCCAGGGGACCCTGAACACTGAAGCTTTCTTT
NA	TRBV9	TRBJ2-3	NA	CASSALPGPRTDTQYF	TGTGCCAGCAGCGCGCTCCCGGGACCCCGCACAGATACGCAGTATTTT
NA	TRBV6-1	TRBJ1-6	NA	CASSEARAETLHLHF	TGTGCCAGCAGTGAAGCGAGGGCAGAAACCCTTCACCTCCACTTT
NA	TRBV18	TRBJ2-3	TRBD2	CASSRLGGGSTDTQYF	TGTGCCAGCTCACGCCTGGGCGGGGGGAGCACAGATACGCAGTATTTT
NA	TRBV2	TRBJ2-7	TRBD1	CASSPPGQSYEQYF	TGTGCCAGCAGTCCTCCGGGACAGAGTTACGAGCAGTACTTC
NA	TRBV12-5	TRBJ2-7	TRBD1	CASGLARQGNEQYF	TGTGCTAGTGGTTTGGCCCGACAGGGGAACGAGCAGTACTTC
once	TRBV12-3/TRBV12-4	TRBJ2-1	NA	CASNQGVYNEQFF	TGTGCCAGCAATCAGGGAGTCTACAATGAGCAGTTCTTC
NA	TRBV7-8	TRBJ2-2	TRBD2	CASSFTSGGATGELFF	TGTGCCAGCAGCTTCACTAGCGGGGGGGCCACCGGGGAGCTGTTTTTT
NA	TRBV27	TRBJ2-7	NA	CASGLPGAGQSYEQYF	TGTGCCAGCGGGTTACCGGGTGCGGGACAGTCCTACGAGCAGTACTTC
once	TRBV29-1	TRBJ1-2	NA	CSVAQQTNYGYTF	TGCAGCGTCGCACAACAGACCAACTATGGCTACACCTTC
few	TRBV5-1	TRBJ1-6	NA	CASSLGPSGNSPLHF	TGCGCCAGCAGCTTGGGGCCATCCGGCAATTCACCCCTCCACTTT
NA	TRBV24-1	TRBJ2-5	NA	CATSDYEERETQYF	TGTGCCACCAGTGATTATGAGGAGCGAGAGACCCAGTACTTC
once	TRBV5-8	TRBJ1-2	NA	CASSAVGYTF	TGTGCCAGCAGCGCCGTGGGCTACACCTTC
NA	TRBV6-5	TRBJ1-1	TRBD1	CASRDRGRYLPEAFF	TGTGCCAGCAGGGACAGGGGGCGGTATTTACCTGAAGCTTTCTTT
NA	TRBV3-1/TRBV3-2	TRBJ1-3	TRBD1	CASSPILQGLGNTIYF	TGTGCCAGCAGCCCGATTCTACAGGGGCTGGGAAACACCATATATTTT
NA	TRBV9	TRBJ1-2	NA	CASSVGETWGRGYTF	TGTGCCAGCAGCGTAGGGGAGACGTGGGGGAGAGGCTACACCTTC
NA	TRBV6-2/TRBV6-3	TRBJ2-6	NA	CASSYMIQGLSGANVLTF	TGTGCCAGCAGTTATATGATCCAGGGACTGTCTGGGGCCAACGTCCTGACTTTC
NA	TRBV7-2	TRBJ1-1	NA	CASSPQMNTEAFF	TGTGCCAGCAGCCCTCAAATGAACACTGAAGCTTTCTTT
NA	TRBV24-1	TRBJ1-5	NA	CATVGDSNQPQHF	TGTGCCACGGTAGGGGACAGCAATCAGCCCCAGCATTTT
few	TRBV6-5	TRBJ1-6	NA	CASSYWTVSYNSPLHF	TGTGCCAGCAGTTACTGGACAGTCTCCTATAATTCACCCCTCCACTTT
NA	TRBV10-3	TRBJ1-2	NA	CATQFQANYGYTF	TGTGCCACGCAATTCCAAGCTAACTATGGCTACACCTTC
NA	TRBV18	TRBJ2-5	NA	CASSPRRAVQETQYF	TGTGCCAGCTCACCAAGACGGGCAGTCCAAGAGACCCAGTACTTC
once	TRBV6-5	TRBJ2-3	NA	CASTAGFSTDTQYF	TGTGCCAGTACAGCGGGCTTCAGCACAGATACGCAGTATTTT
NA	TRBV12-3/TRBV12-4	TRBJ1-5	NA	CASSQINQPQHF	TGTGCCAGCAGTCAGATTAATCAGCCCCAGCATTTT
NA	TRBV10-3	TRBJ1-6	NA	CASRTESSYNSPLHF	TGTGCCTCCCGGACGGAGAGCTCCTATAATTCACCCCTCCACTTT
once	TRBV10-3	TRBJ1-1	NA	CAITRDPNTEAFF	TGTGCCATCACGAGGGACCCGAACACTGAAGCTTTCTTT
NA	TRBV18	TRBJ1-3	NA	CASSPRGGSGNTIYF	TGTGCCAGCTCACCACGGGGTGGCTCTGGAAACACCATATATTTT
NA	TRBV18	TRBJ2-7	NA	CASSPSYQTASYEQYF	TGTGCCAGCTCACCTTCCTACCAGACAGCTTCCTACGAGCAGTACTTC
NA	TRBV5-6	TRBJ2-7	NA	CASSSTQSPEQYF	TGTGCCAGCAGCTCAACCCAATCCCCAGAGCAGTACTTC
NA	TRBV2	TRBJ1-6	NA	CASSGVGGVDSPLHF	TGTGCCAGCAGTGGCGTCGGGGGAGTGGATTCACCCCTCCACTTT
once	TRBV9	TRBJ2-5	NA	CASSAAPHSNQETQYF	TGTGCCAGCAGCGCCGCCCCTCATAGCAACCAAGAGACCCAGTACTTC